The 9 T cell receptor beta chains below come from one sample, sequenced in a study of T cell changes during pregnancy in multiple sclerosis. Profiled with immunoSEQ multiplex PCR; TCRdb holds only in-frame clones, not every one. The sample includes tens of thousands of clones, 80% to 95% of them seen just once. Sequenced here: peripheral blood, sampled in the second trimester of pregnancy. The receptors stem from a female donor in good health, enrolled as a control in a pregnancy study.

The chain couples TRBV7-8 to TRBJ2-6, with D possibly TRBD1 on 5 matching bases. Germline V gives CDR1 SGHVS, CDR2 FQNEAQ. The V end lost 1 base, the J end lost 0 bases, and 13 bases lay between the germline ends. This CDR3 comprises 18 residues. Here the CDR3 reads CASSLVTGPNSGANVLTF. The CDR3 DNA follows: TGTGCCAGCAGCTTAGTAACAGGCCCGAACTCTGGGGCCAACGTCCTGACTTTC. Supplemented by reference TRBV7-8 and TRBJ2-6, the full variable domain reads GAGVSQSPRYKVAKRGQDVALRCDPISGHVSLFWYQQALGQGPEFLTYFQNEAQLDKSGLPSDRFFAERPEGSVSTLKIQRTQQEDSAVYLCASSLVTGPNSGANVLTFGAGSRLTVL.

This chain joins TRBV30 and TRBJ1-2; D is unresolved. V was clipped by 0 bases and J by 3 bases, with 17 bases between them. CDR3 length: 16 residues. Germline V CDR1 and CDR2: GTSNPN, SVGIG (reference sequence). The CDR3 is CAWSVMSLYLHYGYTF. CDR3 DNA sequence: TGTGCCTGGAGTGTAATGTCACTCTACCTCCACTATGGCTACACCTTC.

The CDR3: CASSVRGDYGYTF. CDR3 coding DNA: TGTGCCAGCAGCGTCAGGGGCGACTATGGCTACACCTTC. The V call is TRBV11-1, the J call TRBJ1-2, with a weak D call TRBD1 (6 bases). The length of the CDR3 is 13 residues. Germline V gene sequence: CDR1 SGHAT, CDR2 FQDESV (reference sequence). Trimming pared 5 bases from V and 3 bases from J, leaving 10 bases between.

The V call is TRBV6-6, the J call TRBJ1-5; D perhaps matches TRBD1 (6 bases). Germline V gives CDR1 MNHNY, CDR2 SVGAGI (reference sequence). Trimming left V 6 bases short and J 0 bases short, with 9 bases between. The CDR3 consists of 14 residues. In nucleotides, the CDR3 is TGTGCCAGCAGCTGGACAGTTAGCAATCAGCCCCAGCATTTT. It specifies CASSWTVSNQPQHF.

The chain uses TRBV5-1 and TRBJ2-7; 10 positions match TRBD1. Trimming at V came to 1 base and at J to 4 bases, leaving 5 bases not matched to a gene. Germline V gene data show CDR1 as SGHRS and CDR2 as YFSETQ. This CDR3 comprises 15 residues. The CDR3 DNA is TGCGCCAGCAGCTTGAGAGGGACAGGGGCATACGAGCAGTACTTC. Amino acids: CASSLRGTGAYEQYF.

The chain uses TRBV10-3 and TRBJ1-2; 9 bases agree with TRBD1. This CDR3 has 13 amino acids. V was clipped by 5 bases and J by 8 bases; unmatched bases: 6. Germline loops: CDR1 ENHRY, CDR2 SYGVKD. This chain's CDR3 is CAISMGQGEGYTF. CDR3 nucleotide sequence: TGTGCCATCAGTATGGGACAGGGCGAGGGCTACACCTTC.

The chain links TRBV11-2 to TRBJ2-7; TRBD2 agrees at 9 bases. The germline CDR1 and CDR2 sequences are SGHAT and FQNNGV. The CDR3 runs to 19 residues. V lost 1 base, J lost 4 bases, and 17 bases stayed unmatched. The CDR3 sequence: CASSLGRGREGLIPYEQYF. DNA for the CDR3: TGTGCCAGCAGCTTAGGACGGGGGCGGGAGGGACTTATACCGTACGAGCAGTACTTC.

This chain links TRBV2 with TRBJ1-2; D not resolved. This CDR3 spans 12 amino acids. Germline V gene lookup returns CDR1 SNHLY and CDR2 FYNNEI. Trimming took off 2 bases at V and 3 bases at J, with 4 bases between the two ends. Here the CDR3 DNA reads TGTGCCAGCAGTGAACGGTACTATGGCTACACCTTC. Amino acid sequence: CASSERYYGYTF. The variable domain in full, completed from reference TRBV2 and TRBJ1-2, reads EPEVTQTPSHQVTQMGQEVILRCVPISNHLYFYWYRQILGQKVEFLVSFYNNEISEKSEIFDDQFSVERPDGSNFTLKIRSTKLEDSAMYFCASSERYYGYTFGSGTRLTVV.

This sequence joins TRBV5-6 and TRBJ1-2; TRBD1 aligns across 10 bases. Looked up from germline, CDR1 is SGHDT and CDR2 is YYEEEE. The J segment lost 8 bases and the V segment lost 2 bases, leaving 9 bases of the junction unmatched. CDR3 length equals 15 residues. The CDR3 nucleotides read TGTGCCAGCAGCTTCGAACCGGGGACAGGGGTGGGCTACACCTTC. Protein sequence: CASSFEPGTGVGYTF.